Reported below is one T cell receptor beta chain. Amplification yielded TCR beta CDR3 regions, with RNA transcripts as the source. The study used the HTBI primer set for a first-round RT-PCR of the TCR CDR3. MiXCR, applied by TCRdb to the multiplex PCR reads, yields one record per CDR3 protein. The sample carries 300,000 or so distinct CDR3 sequences, over 15% recorded once. The entry originates in a study of T cells in Graves' hyperthyroidism and ophthalmopathy. CDR1 SGHRS and CDR2 YFSETQ come from the germline V gene. Germline trimming cut 4 bases from V and 4 bases from J; bases unmatched to any gene: 9. The CDR3 loop spans 16 amino acids.

The gene calls are TRBV5-1 and TRBJ2-5; 11 bases map to TRBD2. This sequence was found in a woman aged 60-75 years with Graves' ophthalmopathy. Sample: blood. Here the CDR3 reads CASSPLTSGSGETQYF. CDR3 in DNA: TGCGCCAGCAGCCCCTTAACTAGCGGGAGCGGAGAGACCCAGTACTTC. Looking up the rest from reference TRBV5-1 and TRBJ2-5 gives the full variable domain: KAGVTQTPRYLIKTRGQQVTLSCSPISGHRSVSWYQQTPGQGLQFLFEYFSETQRNKGNFPGRFSGRQFSNSRSEMNVSTLELGDSALYLCASSPLTSGSGETQYFGPGTRLLVL.